Below are 10 T cell receptor beta chains sequenced from a single sample in a study of OX40 agonist ivuxolimab in advanced cancers. Measured with immunoSEQ multiplex PCR; TCRdb has only the in-frame clones, and not every one. This sample has around 88,000 clones, with around 92% found just once. The sample here was CD4+ or CD8+ T cells sorted from blood, taken in a trial of the OX40 agonist ivuxolimab. The source is an adult with an advanced solid tumor such as melanoma, head and neck, liver or kidney cancer.

The chain links TRBV7-2 to TRBJ1-2, with unresolved D. V was cut by 0 bases and J by 7 bases, with 15 bases left in between. Germline V gives CDR1 SGHTA, CDR2 FQGNSA. This CDR3 has 15 residues. CDR3 DNA: TGTGCCAGCAGCTTAGCACTTAAACGGTCCGGTGGCTACACCTTC. Protein sequence: CASSLALKRSGGYTF.

This sequence joins TRBV29-1 and TRBJ2-7, with a possible D match to TRBD2 (6 bases). Trimming removed 5 bases from V and 5 bases from J, with 16 bases in between. Germline CDR1 reads SQVTM; CDR2 reads ANQGSEA. The CDR3 is 13 amino acids. The CDR3 DNA is TGCAGCGTTTCCGCGGGGTCCGGCGACGAGCAGTACTTC. It translates to CSVSAGSGDEQYF.

This sequence joins TRBV2 and TRBJ2-7; TRBD1 is a possible D gene (5 bases). Germline values: CDR1 SNHLY, CDR2 FYNNEI. CDR3 length: 12 amino acids. The germline V and J ends were trimmed by 2 bases and 3 bases, with 5 bases remaining between them. The CDR3 nucleotides read TGTGCCAGCAGTGAACAGGGCTACGAGCAGTACTTC. Amino acid sequence: CASSEQGYEQYF.

This rearrangement joins TRBV7-3 to TRBJ2-3; D is unresolved. Germline-derived CDR1 and CDR2 are SGHTA and FQGTGA. Between the trimmed V and J ends, which lost 5 bases and 0 bases, there was a span of 3 bases. CDR3 length equals 12 residues. CDR3: CASSASTDTQYF. CDR3 in DNA: TGTGCCAGCAGCGCCAGCACAGATACGCAGTATTTT.

The chain uses TRBV21-1 and TRBJ1-1. TRBV21-1 is recorded as a pseudogene. This CDR3 spans 14 amino acids. The CDR3 DNA is TGTGCCAGCAGAACGACCCCGTGGGACACTGAAGCTTTCTTT. Encoded protein: CASRTTPWDTEAFF.

This chain joins TRBV5-4 and TRBJ1-2, with TRBD1 as a possible D gene (5 bases). CDR1 is SGHNT and CDR2 is YYREEE in the germline V gene (reference sequence). The length of the CDR3 is 12 residues. Trimming took off 3 bases at V and 7 bases at J, with 10 bases between the two ends. The CDR3, as DNA: TGTGCCAGCAGCTACCAGGGTTTTGGCTACACCTTC. Its protein is CASSYQGFGYTF.

This clone was detected a few times. V usage is TRBV19 and J usage is TRBJ1-5; 7 bases are shared with TRBD1. Germline V lookup: CDR1 LNHDA, CDR2 SQIVND (reference sequence). With 7 bases clipped from V and 3 bases from J, the junction kept 9 bases outside the gene matches. CDR3 length equals 15 residues. The chain's CDR3 is CASTLLGQSNQPQHF. For the CDR3, the DNA is TGTGCCAGTACCCTTTTGGGACAGTCCAATCAGCCCCAGCATTTT.

The rearrangement uses TRBV18 and TRBJ2-1; TRBD2 matches 9 bases. The ends lost 3 bases at V and 4 bases at J; junction bases unmatched: 10. From germline, CDR1 is KGHSH and CDR2 LQKENI. CDR3 size: 17 residues. In DNA, the CDR3 is TGTGCCAGCTCACCCAGTTTGGCGGGGGGGCGTTACAATGAGCAGTTCTTC. Its translation is CASSPSLAGGRYNEQFF. The variable domain in full, completed from reference TRBV18 and TRBJ2-1, reads NAGVMQNPRHLVRRRGQEARLRCSPMKGHSHVYWYRQLPEEGLKFMVYLQKENIIDESGMPKERFSAEFPKEGPSILRIQQVVRGDSAAYFCASSPSLAGGRYNEQFFGPGTRLTVL.

J is TRBJ1-1 and V is TRBV9; D is unclear. The V gene lost 0 bases and the J gene lost 3 bases, with 6 bases spanning the gap. Germline assignment: CDR1 SGDLS and CDR2 YYNGEE. The CDR3 totals 13 residues. The CDR3 protein is CASSVAGYTEAFF. The CDR3 DNA follows: TGTGCCAGCAGCGTAGCGGGTTACACTGAAGCTTTCTTT.

This sequence joins TRBV5-8 and TRBJ1-5, with 10 bases lining up with TRBD1. Germline CDR1 reads SGHTS; CDR2 reads YDEGEE. CDR3 length equals 16 residues. Trimming at V came to 0 bases and at J to 4 bases, leaving 4 bases not matched to a gene. The CDR3 DNA follows: TGTGCCAGCAGCTTGGGGGACAGGGGATCTAATCAGCCCCAGCATTTT. It yields the protein CASSLGDRGSNQPQHF.